The clone carrying this T cell receptor (beta chain) was seen once. Naive CD8 cells comprised CD45RO-negative, CCR7-positively selected cells, excluding terminally differentiated effector memory CD45RA+ cells. Trimming took 10 bases from V and 2 from J, leaving 24 bases between them. The CDR3 is 17 residues long. Germline CDR1 is SGHTA and CDR2 is FQGNSA. The sample is drawn from a study of shared clonotypes between healthy human individuals. The assay was immunoSEQ multiplex PCR, and TCRdb's table has in-frame clones only and misses some. Seen here are about 700,000 clones, around 90% observed once, and the top ten hold approximately 22%.

This clonotype originated in a man aged 25 to 45 in good health. The sequenced sample consisted of naive CD8+ T cells sorted from blood. This chain uses TRBV7-2 with TRBJ1-5, with a possible D match to TRBD1 (5 bases). The CDR3 spells CATSSPQNRSGNQPQHF. For the CDR3, the DNA is TGTGCCACCTCGAGCCCACAAAACAGGTCAGGCAATCAGCCCCAGCATTTT.